Listed below are T cell receptor beta chains from one sample, sequenced in a study of blood T cells in healthy people across ages. TCRdb fed the 5' RACE reads into MiXCR, producing one record per CDR3 protein. The table has over 1,500,000 distinct CDR3 sequences, about 39% seen once. Source material: blood. The receptors stem from a human donor in good health. CDR3s include the opening cysteine and the closing phenylalanine or tryptophan. Each record gives: D gene, CDR3 length, J gene, clone size, V gene, CDR3 protein, CDR3 DNA. D genes are given only for firm matches. Clone size, where shown, is once, few, many, or a class for clones that have expanded.

D: .
length: 14
J: TRBJ1-6
size: .
V: TRBV7-2
CDR3: CASSLAPSNSPLHF
DNA: TGTGCCAGCAGCTTAGCCCCAAGCAATTCACCCCTCCACTTT

D: .
length: 14
J: TRBJ2-5
size: .
V: TRBV5-1
CDR3: CASSGWDPPETQYF
DNA: TGCGCCAGCAGCGGATGGGACCCCCCGGAGACCCAGTACTTC

D: TRBD1
length: 18
J: TRBJ2-5
size: .
V: TRBV3-1
CDR3: CASSQDSRDSGRQETQYF
DNA: TGTGCCAGCAGCCAAGATTCGAGGGACAGTGGGCGTCAAGAGACCCAGTACTTC

D: TRBD2
length: 15
J: TRBJ2-1
size: few
V: TRBV11-2
CDR3: CASSYSLAGGTEQFF
DNA: TGTGCCAGCAGCTATTCACTAGCGGGGGGGACTGAGCAGTTCTTC

D: TRBD1
length: 16
J: TRBJ2-5
size: once
V: TRBV6-1
CDR3: CAGSDIAGGGWNEQYF
DNA: TGTGCCGGCAGTGATATTGCAGGGGGCGGATGGAATGAGCAGTACTTC

D: .
length: 15
J: TRBJ2-7
size: few
V: TRBV27
CDR3: CASSWAGQGEGEQYF
DNA: TGTGCCAGCAGTTGGGCTGGGCAGGGGGAGGGCGAGCAGTACTTC

D: .
length: 15
J: TRBJ2-1
size: many
V: TRBV12-3/TRBV12-4
CDR3: CASSFGQGLYNEQFF
DNA: TGTGCCAGCAGTTTCGGGCAGGGTCTATACAATGAGCAGTTCTTC

D: TRBD1
length: 16
J: TRBJ2-1
size: .
V: TRBV4-1
CDR3: CASSQYFRDSYNEQFF
DNA: TGCGCCAGCAGCCAATACTTCCGGGACAGCTACAATGAGCAGTTCTTC

D: .
length: 11
J: TRBJ1-1
size: .
V: TRBV12-3/TRBV12-4
CDR3: CASTRDTGAFF
DNA: TGTGCCAGCACCCGTGACACCGGAGCTTTCTTT

D: .
length: 13
J: TRBJ2-1
size: .
V: TRBV4-1
CDR3: CASSQEVKGEQFF
DNA: TGCGCCAGCAGCCAAGAGGTGAAAGGTGAGCAGTTCTTC

D: .
length: 13
J: TRBJ1-1
size: few
V: TRBV28
CDR3: CASSLNVVSEAFF
DNA: TGTGCCAGCAGTTTGAATGTGGTCAGTGAAGCTTTCTTT

D: .
length: 16
J: TRBJ2-1
size: .
V: TRBV20-1
CDR3: CSARVAGRSSYNEQFF
DNA: TGCAGTGCTAGAGTAGCAGGGCGAAGCTCCTACAATGAGCAGTTCTTC

D: TRBD2
length: 16
J: TRBJ2-1
size: .
V: TRBV24-1
CDR3: CATSELTGGSYNEQFF
DNA: TGTGCCACCAGTGAGCTAACGGGGGGATCCTACAATGAGCAGTTCTTC

D: TRBD1
length: 15
J: TRBJ2-7
size: .
V: TRBV9
CDR3: CASSASGTAWGEQYF
DNA: TGTGCCAGCAGCGCCTCCGGGACAGCCTGGGGAGAGCAGTACTTC

D: .
length: 15
J: TRBJ2-1
size: .
V: TRBV4-2
CDR3: CASSQEPAARDEQFF
DNA: TGTGCCAGCAGCCAAGAACCGGCAGCACGCGATGAGCAGTTCTTC

D: TRBD1
length: 14
J: TRBJ2-7
size: few
V: TRBV15
CDR3: CATSRDRTGYEQYF
DNA: TGTGCCACCAGCAGGGATAGGACAGGGTACGAGCAGTACTTC

D: TRBD2
length: 15
J: TRBJ2-1
size: .
V: TRBV4-3
CDR3: CASSQLAGGGYEQFF
DNA: TGCGCCAGCAGCCAACTAGCGGGGGGGGGTTATGAGCAGTTCTTC

D: .
length: 17
J: TRBJ2-1
size: once
V: TRBV7-2
CDR3: CASSGRGRDDTYNEQFF
DNA: TGTGCCAGCAGCGGTAGGGGCAGGGACGATACCTACAATGAGCAGTTCTTC

D: TRBD1
length: 15
J: TRBJ1-5
size: few
V: TRBV20-1
CDR3: CSATQDRGIRRPQHF
DNA: TGCAGTGCTACCCAGGACAGGGGTATCCGGCGGCCCCAGCATTTT

D: .
length: 12
J: TRBJ1-4
size: .
V: TRBV7-6
CDR3: CASSDMGKKLFF
DNA: TGTGCCAGCAGTGATATGGGGAAAAAACTGTTTTTT

D: .
length: 15
J: TRBJ1-1
size: once
V: TRBV5-1
CDR3: CASSLRSLQNTEAFF
DNA: TGCGCCAGCAGCTTACGTTCGCTGCAGAACACTGAAGCTTTCTTT

D: .
length: 15
J: TRBJ2-2
size: .
V: TRBV4-1
CDR3: CASSLDQFGTGELFF
DNA: TGCGCCAGCAGCCTGGACCAATTCGGGACCGGGGAGCTGTTTTTT

D: TRBD2
length: 15
J: TRBJ2-1
size: .
V: TRBV20-1
CDR3: CSAARAGGFVSEQFF
DNA: TGCAGTGCCGCCCGAGCGGGGGGGTTCGTCAGTGAGCAGTTCTTC

D: .
length: 10
J: TRBJ2-1
size: .
V: TRBV20-1
CDR3: CGARDGEQFF
DNA: TGCGGTGCTAGAGATGGTGAGCAGTTCTTC

D: .
length: 14
J: TRBJ1-2
size: few
V: TRBV6-1
CDR3: CASSEGPDLNGYTF
DNA: TGTGCCAGCAGTGAAGGGCCAGATCTAAATGGCTACACCTTC

D: .
length: 13
J: TRBJ2-2
size: few
V: TRBV21-1
CDR3: CASGETHTGELFF
DNA: TGTGCCAGCGGAGAGACTCACACCGGGGAGCTGTTTTTT

D: .
length: 10
J: TRBJ1-2
size: .
V: TRBV27
CDR3: CATFSYGYTF
DNA: TGTGCCACCTTCTCATATGGCTACACCTTC

D: .
length: 15
J: TRBJ2-5
size: .
V: TRBV4-2
CDR3: CASSQDPHRRETQYF
DNA: TGTGCCAGCAGCCAAGATCCCCACCGGCGGGAGACCCAGTACTTC

D: .
length: 14
J: TRBJ2-1
size: .
V: TRBV7-2
CDR3: CASRPNVGYNEQFF
DNA: TGTGCCAGCAGGCCCAACGTCGGTTACAATGAGCAGTTCTTC

D: .
length: 13
J: TRBJ2-7
size: .
V: TRBV29-1
CDR3: CSVEGLRAHEQYF
DNA: TGCAGCGTTGAAGGGTTGAGGGCCCACGAGCAGTACTTC

D: .
length: 15
J: TRBJ2-2
size: .
V: TRBV4-3
CDR3: CASSQDGGYTGELFF
DNA: TGCGCCAGCAGCCAAGATGGAGGATACACCGGGGAGCTGTTTTTT

D: TRBD1
length: 19
J: TRBJ2-7
size: few
V: TRBV11-3
CDR3: CASSFRETGKSVGPYEQYF
DNA: TGTGCCAGCAGCTTTCGCGAGACAGGGAAGTCGGTCGGCCCTTACGAGCAGTACTTC

D: .
length: 13
J: TRBJ2-3
size: .
V: TRBV9
CDR3: CASGLAHTDTQYF
DNA: TGTGCCAGCGGGCTGGCACACACAGATACGCAGTATTTT

D: .
length: 16
J: TRBJ2-1
size: .
V: TRBV6-6
CDR3: CASSHRPGLVYNEQFF
DNA: TGTGCCAGCAGTCATCGACCAGGGCTAGTCTACAATGAGCAGTTCTTC